What follows describes a single T cell receptor (beta chain). No antigen is known for it. One base away lies a much larger clone, so this may be a sequencing read error. In the same sample, other DNA sequences code for this CDR3. V loses 1 base, J loses 1 base, and the germline ends lie 6 bases apart. Measured from the cysteine to the phenylalanine, the CDR3 is 14 residues long. Only CDR3 DNA remains: 42 bases, in frame from the first base. CDR1 and CDR2 (SGHVS, FQNEAQ) derive from the germline V gene. Using the deep immunoSEQ assay, TCR CDR3 regions were amplified from genomic DNA by multiplex PCR. For each cell subset, the extracted genomic DNA was distributed evenly across all wells of several immunoSEQ 96-well plates, and each plate served as one replicate. For sorted subsets, 200 to 250 ng genomic DNA, equal to 30,000 or so T cell genomes, was loaded into each replicate PCR. The purified libraries were quantified using a Qubit 3.0 fluorometer, sized with a Bioanalyzer 2100, and then quantified again using the KAPA Library Quantification kit. A separate single-read 150-cycle Illumina NextSeq 550 flow cell was used to sequence each immunoSEQ 96-well plate. The study's own analysis went as follows. Because the immunoSEQ output included only junctional sequences and no quality scores, the filtering could not be the same as the filtering used for full-length reads. To assign V/J genes and CDR3, sequences were annotated using PyIR, a Python wrapper for IgBLAST v1.9, with IMGT germline references. Any read was removed if the V/J assignment was weak (E-value above 1e-6), the CDR3 was missing, or the read contained stop codons, out-of-frame junctions, or ambiguous translated residues. A V3J clonotype was defined by an identical inferred V gene, J gene, and CDR3 amino acid sequence. To compute the percentage overlap between repertoires, the number of shared unique clonotypes was divided by the size of the smaller repertoire. Three approaches were used to assess repertoire richness: RTK rarefaction, the Chao1 estimator, and Recon v2.1 estimates of unobserved clonotypes. OLGA was used to compute generation probabilities for all TCRbeta clonotypes that the gDNA method yielded from several donors. Entries here come from immuneACCESS through TCRdb and include only in-frame sequences with V and J called. Some clones fail to appear in such tables; in the studies checked, an unresolved V gene covers under half of the shortfall, and the cause of the remainder is unknown. V and J calls and clone size are given by that table; D and trimming were obtained from the DNA. For this sample the table gives about 980,000 clones, of which less than 85% were detected only once. Roughly 1.5% of the sample rests with the top ten.

The sample originates from a study of shared clonotypes between healthy human individuals (TCRdb year 2020). In terms of the full investigation: The cohort comprised a couple of women and a few men aged 18 to 49 years. To estimate repertoire size and how much clonotypes are shared between individuals, the study performed deep sequencing of blood TCR repertoires from 4 to 6 healthy adults. For each donor, three plates each were used for CD4 naive and CD4 memory, two plates were used for CD8 naive, and one plate was used for CD8 memory. Different laboratories and diverse techniques were used to prepare libraries and sequence TCR repertoires, to increase sequencing depth and limit assay-specific biases. Leukapheresis yielded between about 0.85 and 9.5 billion PBMCs per donor. Study-wide conclusions, independent of this receptor: Only blood was sampled, and tissue TCR repertoires likely differ from those in blood. Pairwise subsampling led to the expectation that sequencing depth would affect the degree of clonotype sharing among donors. Sharing across several donors was observed for about 5% of naive CD4, 3% to 4% of naive CD8, 2% to 2.5% of memory CD4, and about 0.4% of memory CD8 clonotypes. Rarefaction of sorted-subset datasets indicated incomplete sequencing despite the large sequencing depth. The small number of donors limited the genetic and exposure-history diversity represented. Estimated clonotype richness was generally larger for naive than for memory subsets. Compared with non-shared clonotypes, clonotypes shared by all four sorted-subset donors had higher generation probabilities.

Donors were healthy HIV-negative adults with no recently reported acute infections or vaccinations. Only Caucasian adults living in Nashville, Tennessee, USA were represented among the donors. CD4+ T cells were enriched by magnetic negative selection, after which naive cells were positively selected on CD45RA and the negative fraction was taken as the memory subset. Blood was obtained by leukapheresis, after which PBMCs were separated by Ficoll-Histopaque density gradient centrifugation and cryopreserved in liquid nitrogen vapor phase. Purity and quantity of every magnetically sorted T cell population were checked by analytical flow cytometry. From each sorted fraction, genomic DNA was isolated and quantified by UV absorbance on a Nanodrop 2000c.

This receptor was identified in a man aged 18 to 30 in good health. Sequences were obtained from memory CD4+ T cells sorted from blood. The sample's cell subset or site label, in plain terms: CD45RA-negative fraction. The chain is made from TRBV7-8 and TRBJ2-3; TRBD1 is possibly the D segment (6 matching bases). The nucleotides read TGTGCCAGCAGCTTAGGACAGGGCACAGATACGCAGTATTTT. Its protein is CASSLGQGTDTQYF.